The sequence of this T cell receptor (beta chain) was determined in a study of shared clonotypes between healthy human individuals. In the study overall: Donors had three CD4 naive, three CD4 memory, two CD8 naive and one CD8 memory plate apiece. Study outcomes and limitations: Few donors limited the genetic and exposure-history diversity represented. Shared across a few donors were 4% to 6% of the naive CD4 clonotypes.

As concerns this clone: Its target is not known.

Repertoires were generated with immunoSEQ multiplex PCR, while TCRdb's copy carries only in-frame clones and drops some. The table lists 1.5 million to 2.5 million clones, less than 95% of them singletons. Positive CCR7 selection of CD45RO-negative cells yielded the naive CD8 cells, and terminally differentiated effector memory CD45RA+ cells were excluded. The CDR3 loop spans 14 amino acids. CDR1 and CDR2 from the germline V gene are SGHNT and YYREEE (reference sequence). V gave up 2 bases and J gave up 0 bases, with 9 bases separating them. This chain uses TRBV5-4 with TRBJ2-7; D uncertain. The sample comprised naive CD8+ T cells sorted from blood. The clonotype originates from a man aged 18 to 30 in good health. The CDR3 protein is CASSFSPSSYEQYF. The CDR3 DNA is TGTGCCAGCAGCTTCTCCCCGAGCTCCTACGAGCAGTACTTC. Variable domain in full (rest from reference TRBV5-4 and TRBJ2-7): ETGVTQSPTHLIKTRGQQVTLRCSSQSGHNTVSWYQQALGQGPQFIFQYYREEENGRGNFPPRFSGLQFPNYSSELNVNALELDDSALYLCASSFSPSSYEQYFGPGTRLTVT.